Listed below are T cell receptor beta chains from one sample, sequenced in a study of post-analysis software for immune sequencing data. TCRdb re-called the PCR reads with MiXCR, one entry per CDR3 protein. Of about 570,000 distinct CDR3 sequences listed, roughly 34% were seen once; the top ten hold approximately 6%. The source material was blood. The receptors shown here come from a girl aged 2 to 17 with multiple sclerosis. Both conserved end residues are part of each CDR3. A D gene is named only where the DNA matches it firmly. Clone size is not always given. Where it is, it says once, few, many or a class for expanded clones.

J gene: TRBJ2-7; clone size: few; V gene: TRBV21-1; D gene: .; CDR3 protein: CATTGPEHSSYEQYF; CDR3 DNA: TGTGCCACCACGGGCCCAGAACATAGCTCCTACGAGCAGTACTTC
J gene: TRBJ1-2; clone size: .; V gene: TRBV7-2; D gene: .; CDR3 protein: CASSLGPTQGINGYTF; CDR3 DNA: TGTGCCAGCAGCTTAGGTCCCACTCAGGGGATTAATGGCTACACCTTC
J gene: TRBJ2-3; clone size: few; V gene: TRBV7-2; D gene: .; CDR3 protein: CASSLEGADTDTQYF; CDR3 DNA: TGTGCCAGCAGTCTAGAAGGGGCAGACACAGATACGCAGTATTTT
J gene: TRBJ2-5; clone size: .; V gene: TRBV6-6; D gene: TRBD2; CDR3 protein: CASPPQLAGEFGETQYF; CDR3 DNA: TGTGCCAGCCCACCTCAGCTAGCGGGGGAATTCGGGGAGACCCAGTACTTC
J gene: TRBJ1-2; clone size: few; V gene: TRBV7-9; D gene: .; CDR3 protein: CASSHSTDGYGYTF; CDR3 DNA: TGTGCCAGCAGCCATTCGACGGACGGATATGGCTACACCTTC
J gene: TRBJ1-1; clone size: few; V gene: TRBV6-2/TRBV6-3; D gene: .; CDR3 protein: CASRSKSLGHTEAFF; CDR3 DNA: TGTGCCAGCAGATCTAAATCTTTGGGCCATACTGAAGCTTTCTTT
J gene: TRBJ2-1; clone size: many; V gene: TRBV4-1; D gene: .; CDR3 protein: CASSQDLLAHNEQFF; CDR3 DNA: TGCGCCAGCAGCCAAGATCTGCTAGCCCACAATGAGCAGTTCTTC
J gene: TRBJ2-3; clone size: .; V gene: TRBV25-1; D gene: TRBD2; CDR3 protein: CASSYTSGHSDTQYF; CDR3 DNA: TGTGCCAGCAGTTATACTAGCGGGCACTCAGATACGCAGTATTTT
J gene: TRBJ2-1; clone size: .; V gene: TRBV20-1; D gene: .; CDR3 protein: CRPQGIPEYNEQFF; CDR3 DNA: TGCAGGCCGCAGGGAATACCTGAGTACAATGAGCAGTTCTTC
J gene: TRBJ2-4; clone size: .; V gene: TRBV2; D gene: .; CDR3 protein: CASSDLLANIQYF; CDR3 DNA: TGTGCCAGCAGTGACTTATTAGCAAACATTCAGTACTTC
J gene: TRBJ2-1; clone size: .; V gene: TRBV5-5; D gene: TRBD2; CDR3 protein: CASSSLLTSGGLYNEQFF; CDR3 DNA: TGTGCCAGCAGCTCCCTGTTGACTAGCGGGGGCTTATACAATGAGCAGTTCTTC
J gene: TRBJ1-2; clone size: .; V gene: TRBV3-1; D gene: TRBD1; CDR3 protein: CASSPRDRASGYTF; CDR3 DNA: TGTGCCAGCAGCCCGCGAGACAGGGCCTCGGGCTACACCTTC
J gene: TRBJ2-5; clone size: .; V gene: TRBV20-1; D gene: .; CDR3 protein: CSMWGSETQYF; CDR3 DNA: TGCAGCATGTGGGGGTCTGAGACCCAGTACTTC
J gene: TRBJ2-1; clone size: few; V gene: TRBV12-3/TRBV12-4; D gene: TRBD2; CDR3 protein: CASSGGEQFF; CDR3 DNA: TGTGCCAGTAGCGGGGGGGAGCAGTTCTTC
J gene: TRBJ1-2; clone size: few; V gene: TRBV27; D gene: TRBD1; CDR3 protein: CASTGQGGDGYTF; CDR3 DNA: TGTGCCAGCACTGGACAGGGGGGTGATGGCTACACCTTC
J gene: TRBJ2-1; clone size: .; V gene: TRBV3-1; D gene: TRBD2; CDR3 protein: CASSQDFGGAHNEQFF; CDR3 DNA: TGTGCCAGCAGCCAAGATTTCGGGGGGGCGCACAATGAGCAGTTCTTC
J gene: TRBJ2-4; clone size: few; V gene: TRBV11-1; D gene: .; CDR3 protein: CASSIIKNIQYF; CDR3 DNA: TGTGCCAGCAGCATCATAAAAAACATTCAGTACTTC
J gene: TRBJ2-7; clone size: .; V gene: TRBV12-3/TRBV12-4; D gene: .; CDR3 protein: CASRRGQVWEQYF; CDR3 DNA: TGTGCCAGCAGGAGGGGCCAGGTGTGGGAGCAGTACTTC
J gene: TRBJ2-7; clone size: few; V gene: TRBV7-9; D gene: TRBD1; CDR3 protein: CASSSTGREQYF; CDR3 DNA: TGTGCCAGCAGCTCGACAGGGCGCGAGCAGTACTTC
J gene: TRBJ2-7; clone size: .; V gene: TRBV20-1; D gene: TRBD2; CDR3 protein: CSAQDERGSRYEQYF; CDR3 DNA: TGCAGTGCTCAGGATGAGCGGGGGAGCCGCTACGAGCAGTACTTC
J gene: TRBJ2-1; clone size: many; V gene: TRBV20-1; D gene: .; CDR3 protein: CSVKSGWNNEQFF; CDR3 DNA: TGCAGTGTAAAGTCAGGGTGGAATAATGAGCAGTTCTTC
J gene: TRBJ2-1; clone size: .; V gene: TRBV6-6; D gene: .; CDR3 protein: CAGRPLERSYNEQFF; CDR3 DNA: TGTGCCGGCAGACCGCTGGAACGCTCCTACAATGAGCAGTTCTTC
J gene: TRBJ2-6; clone size: few; V gene: TRBV6-6; D gene: TRBD1; CDR3 protein: CASSAQGIAGANVLTF; CDR3 DNA: TGTGCCAGCAGTGCACAGGGGATAGCTGGGGCCAACGTCCTGACTTTC
J gene: TRBJ2-7; clone size: few; V gene: TRBV6-6; D gene: .; CDR3 protein: CASSARGNYEQYF; CDR3 DNA: TGTGCCAGCAGCGCACGGGGCAACTACGAGCAGTACTTC
J gene: TRBJ1-2; clone size: few; V gene: TRBV7-9; D gene: .; CDR3 protein: CASSLVGQGPYGYTF; CDR3 DNA: TGTGCCAGCAGCTTAGTGGGGCAGGGCCCGTATGGCTACACCTTC
J gene: TRBJ2-7; clone size: .; V gene: TRBV11-3; D gene: .; CDR3 protein: CATENFSGEQYF; CDR3 DNA: TGTGCCACCGAGAATTTTAGCGGCGAGCAGTACTTC
J gene: TRBJ2-7; clone size: many; V gene: TRBV6-4; D gene: TRBD1; CDR3 protein: CASTDRAAGCTVTVYEQYF; CDR3 DNA: TGTGCCAGCACCGACAGGGCAGCCGGGTGTACGGTAACAGTGTACGAGCAGTACTTC
J gene: TRBJ1-4; clone size: .; V gene: TRBV2; D gene: TRBD1; CDR3 protein: CASTKQGVDEKLFF; CDR3 DNA: TGTGCCAGCACTAAACAGGGGGTTGATGAAAAACTGTTTTTT
J gene: TRBJ1-4; clone size: .; V gene: TRBV4-1; D gene: .; CDR3 protein: CASSLRGGANEKLFF; CDR3 DNA: TGCGCCAGCAGCCTCAGGGGCGGTGCTAATGAAAAACTGTTTTTT
J gene: TRBJ1-2; clone size: .; V gene: TRBV4-1; D gene: TRBD1; CDR3 protein: CASSQEFLPGQGRSGYTF; CDR3 DNA: TGCGCCAGCAGCCAAGAGTTCCTTCCGGGACAGGGGAGGTCTGGCTACACCTTC
J gene: TRBJ2-1; clone size: .; V gene: TRBV7-9; D gene: .; CDR3 protein: CASSPQTIPYNEQFF; CDR3 DNA: TGTGCCAGCAGCCCCCAGACTATACCCTACAATGAGCAGTTCTTC
J gene: TRBJ1-2; clone size: .; V gene: TRBV25-1; D gene: .; CDR3 protein: CASSEGLTYGYTF; CDR3 DNA: TGTGCCAGCAGTGAAGGGCTAACCTATGGCTACACCTTC
J gene: TRBJ2-3; clone size: few; V gene: TRBV5-1; D gene: TRBD1; CDR3 protein: CASSLAGTAGTDTQYF; CDR3 DNA: TGCGCCAGCAGCTTGGCCGGGACAGCCGGAACAGATACGCAGTATTTT
J gene: TRBJ2-5; clone size: .; V gene: TRBV7-3; D gene: TRBD2; CDR3 protein: CASSSGGIETQYF; CDR3 DNA: TGTGCCAGCAGCTCGGGGGGGATAGAGACCCAGTACTTC
J gene: TRBJ1-1; clone size: .; V gene: TRBV20-1; D gene: .; CDR3 protein: CSARISTGNTEAFF; CDR3 DNA: TGCAGTGCTAGGATTTCGACAGGGAACACTGAAGCTTTCTTT
J gene: TRBJ2-5; clone size: few; V gene: TRBV12-3/TRBV12-4; D gene: TRBD2; CDR3 protein: CASSVSSGRTQYF; CDR3 DNA: TGTGCCAGCAGTGTTTCTAGCGGCCGGACCCAGTACTTC
J gene: TRBJ2-5; clone size: few; V gene: TRBV4-1; D gene: .; CDR3 protein: CASSQPTGRPRETQYF; CDR3 DNA: TGCGCCAGCAGCCAGCCTACGGGAAGACCCCGAGAGACCCAGTACTTC
J gene: TRBJ1-5; clone size: few; V gene: TRBV7-8; D gene: .; CDR3 protein: CASSGDRWGPSNQPQHF; CDR3 DNA: TGTGCCAGCAGCGGGGACCGGTGGGGACCTAGCAATCAGCCCCAGCATTTT
J gene: TRBJ2-5; clone size: .; V gene: TRBV7-9; D gene: TRBD1; CDR3 protein: CASSLSGQGQETQYF; CDR3 DNA: TGTGCCAGCAGCCTTTCGGGACAGGGTCAAGAGACCCAGTACTTC
J gene: TRBJ2-1; clone size: few; V gene: TRBV5-1; D gene: .; CDR3 protein: CASSSDRQNEQFF; CDR3 DNA: TGCGCCAGCAGCAGTGACAGGCAAAATGAGCAGTTCTTC
J gene: TRBJ1-4; clone size: few; V gene: TRBV29-1; D gene: .; CDR3 protein: CSVHGTAGQKLFF; CDR3 DNA: TGCAGCGTCCATGGGACCGCCGGTCAAAAACTGTTTTTT
J gene: TRBJ1-1; clone size: .; V gene: TRBV28; D gene: TRBD1; CDR3 protein: CASSGGTANTEAFF; CDR3 DNA: TGTGCCAGCAGTGGCGGGACAGCGAACACTGAAGCTTTCTTT
J gene: TRBJ2-7; clone size: few; V gene: TRBV20-1; D gene: TRBD1; CDR3 protein: CSAGAGGQGTDEQYF; CDR3 DNA: TGCAGTGCTGGGGCCGGGGGACAGGGGACCGATGAGCAGTACTTC
J gene: TRBJ2-5; clone size: few; V gene: TRBV4-1; D gene: .; CDR3 protein: CASSPIPGGPQETQYF; CDR3 DNA: TGCGCCAGCAGCCCTATCCCGGGGGGCCCCCAAGAGACCCAGTACTTC